One T cell receptor (beta chain) is described in this entry. Antigen unknown. One end of the junction is discordant with germline, which a read error may explain. The template was RNA from unsorted bulk tissue. Chemotherapy-naive patients with new lung cancer underwent thoracic surgery in China, August–late 2014. TCRbeta libraries were built with three rounds of nested PCR, modified from ARM-PCR. MiXCR was run by TCRdb on the multiplex PCR reads, yielding one entry per CDR3 protein. The sample gives fewer than 130,000 distinct CDR3 sequences, over 75% of which show up once; 20% to 25% is in the top ten. This entry belongs to a study of tumor and adjacent non-tumor tissue in lung cancer. As for the study in general: Histology: 12 adenocarcinoma, a couple of squamous cell carcinoma, 1 small cell lung cancer.

Study-level points and caveats: In normal lung, the top 100 clones were significantly more dominant than in tumor. Tumor tissue had significantly higher TCR diversity than normal lung.

There are 15 residues in the CDR3. Germline V CDR1 and CDR2: MNHNS, SASEGT. The sequence was collected from a man between 70 and 80 years old with non-small cell lung cancer. The genes are TRBV6-1 and TRBJ1-5; D is perhaps TRBD1 (6 bases). Sample: lung tumor tissue. The CDR3 here is CASSADGGHNQSHHF. The CDR3 region has the DNA TGTGCCAGCAGCGCGGACGGGGGGCACAATCAGTCCCATCATTTT.